This is a list of T cell receptor beta chains from one sample in a study of blood T cells in healthy people across ages. Each CDR3 protein gets one entry after TCRdb re-called the 5' RACE reads with MiXCR. In the table there are approximately 1.5 million distinct CDR3 sequences, about 35% of which are singletons. Sequenced material: blood. Receptors originate from a woman in her twenties or thirties in good health. The CDR3 runs from the conserved cysteine through the conserved F or W. The D gene is left open where the match is weak. Expanded clones are given a class, and other clones once, few, many or no size at all.

CDR3aa: CASSLIASGSSYEQYF
CDR3nt: TGTGCCAGCAGCCTGATCGCTAGCGGTAGCTCCTACGAGCAGTACTTC
v_gene: TRBV4-2
d_gene: TRBD2
j_gene: TRBJ2-7
abundance: few

CDR3aa: CASSLDLLAGGSDTQYF
CDR3nt: TGTGCCAGCAGCTTAGATTTACTAGCGGGGGGCTCAGATACGCAGTATTTT
v_gene: TRBV11-2
d_gene: TRBD2
j_gene: TRBJ2-3
abundance: few

CDR3aa: CASSLRLAKETQYF
CDR3nt: TGTGCCAGCAGCCTACGACTGGCTAAAGAGACCCAGTACTTC
v_gene: TRBV3-1
d_gene: .
j_gene: TRBJ2-5
abundance: .

CDR3aa: CASSYRTAYNEQFF
CDR3nt: TGTGCCAGCAGCTATAGGACCGCCTACAATGAGCAGTTCTTC
v_gene: TRBV11-2
d_gene: .
j_gene: TRBJ2-1
abundance: .

CDR3aa: CSARGTGRITVNTEAFF
CDR3nt: TGCAGTGCTAGAGGGACAGGGAGAATAACGGTGAACACTGAAGCTTTCTTT
v_gene: TRBV20-1
d_gene: TRBD1
j_gene: TRBJ1-1
abundance: .

CDR3aa: CASSVDGQGHEKLFF
CDR3nt: TGTGCCAGCAGCGTAGACGGACAGGGGCACGAAAAACTGTTTTTT
v_gene: TRBV9
d_gene: TRBD1
j_gene: TRBJ1-4
abundance: few

CDR3aa: CASRAEANYGYTF
CDR3nt: TGCGCCAGCAGGGCAGAGGCTAACTATGGCTACACCTTC
v_gene: TRBV5-1
d_gene: .
j_gene: TRBJ1-2
abundance: .

CDR3aa: CASSATGTGGPDGYTF
CDR3nt: TGTGCCAGCAGCGCGACCGGGACAGGGGGCCCGGATGGCTACACCTTC
v_gene: TRBV9
d_gene: TRBD1
j_gene: TRBJ1-2
abundance: .

CDR3aa: CTSSEAGGSQFF
CDR3nt: TGTACCAGCAGTGAAGCGGGCGGGTCGCAGTTCTTC
v_gene: TRBV2
d_gene: .
j_gene: TRBJ2-1
abundance: .

CDR3aa: CASTLGAGGYTF
CDR3nt: TGTGCCAGCACCCTAGGGGCTGGTGGCTACACCTTC
v_gene: TRBV3-1
d_gene: .
j_gene: TRBJ1-2
abundance: .

CDR3aa: CASHPGVNNEQFF
CDR3nt: TGTGCCAGCCACCCGGGAGTTAACAATGAGCAGTTCTTC
v_gene: TRBV28
d_gene: .
j_gene: TRBJ2-1
abundance: .

CDR3aa: CASSPGLAESDTQYF
CDR3nt: TGCGCCAGCAGCCCCGGACTAGCGGAATCGGATACGCAGTATTTT
v_gene: TRBV5-1
d_gene: TRBD2
j_gene: TRBJ2-3
abundance: once

CDR3aa: CASSAGQGEQFF
CDR3nt: TGTGCCAGCAGTGCCGGACAGGGCGAGCAGTTCTTC
v_gene: TRBV6-5
d_gene: TRBD1
j_gene: TRBJ2-1
abundance: .

CDR3aa: CSVRGPSNEQFF
CDR3nt: TGCAGCGTCCGGGGCCCCTCCAATGAGCAGTTCTTC
v_gene: TRBV29-1
d_gene: .
j_gene: TRBJ2-1
abundance: many

CDR3aa: CASSLGDSYGYTF
CDR3nt: TGTGCCAGCAGTTTAGGGGACAGCTATGGCTACACCTTC
v_gene: TRBV12-3/TRBV12-4
d_gene: TRBD1
j_gene: TRBJ1-2
abundance: many

CDR3aa: CSVDPLGGNTEAFF
CDR3nt: TGCAGCGTTGACCCGCTTGGCGGAAACACTGAAGCTTTCTTT
v_gene: TRBV29-1
d_gene: .
j_gene: TRBJ1-1
abundance: .

CDR3aa: CASSKGRGTDTQYF
CDR3nt: TGTGCCAGCAGCAAAGGTCGGGGCACAGATACGCAGTATTTT
v_gene: TRBV21-1
d_gene: .
j_gene: TRBJ2-3
abundance: many

CDR3aa: CASSPRDSGGRRYEQFF
CDR3nt: TGTGCCAGCAGCCCCCGGGACAGTGGCGGGAGGAGGTATGAGCAGTTCTTC
v_gene: TRBV7-9
d_gene: .
j_gene: TRBJ2-1
abundance: .

CDR3aa: CASSLAHQYEQYF
CDR3nt: TGTGCCAGCAGCTTAGCGCACCAGTACGAGCAGTACTTC
v_gene: TRBV7-6
d_gene: .
j_gene: TRBJ2-7
abundance: .

CDR3aa: CASSTQTTGGGGYTQYF
CDR3nt: TGTGCCAGCAGTACGCAAACGACAGGGGGCGGCGGGTATACGCAGTATTTT
v_gene: TRBV27
d_gene: TRBD1
j_gene: TRBJ2-3
abundance: .

CDR3aa: CASLPSHTGELFF
CDR3nt: TGTGCCAGCCTTCCTAGTCACACCGGGGAGCTGTTTTTT
v_gene: TRBV27
d_gene: .
j_gene: TRBJ2-2
abundance: .

CDR3aa: CSARGLVSSYNEQFF
CDR3nt: TGCAGTGCTAGAGGACTTGTGAGCTCCTACAATGAGCAGTTCTTC
v_gene: TRBV20-1
d_gene: .
j_gene: TRBJ2-1
abundance: few

CDR3aa: CASTGRERGKLFF
CDR3nt: TGTGCAAGCACAGGAAGGGAGAGAGGAAAACTGTTTTTT
v_gene: TRBV2
d_gene: .
j_gene: TRBJ1-4
abundance: .

CDR3aa: CASSDWEKTSYEQYF
CDR3nt: TGTGCCAGCAGTGACTGGGAGAAGACCTCCTACGAGCAGTACTTC
v_gene: TRBV6-4
d_gene: .
j_gene: TRBJ2-7
abundance: .

CDR3aa: CSVETDTGPGPSSYEQYF
CDR3nt: TGCAGCGTTGAAACGGACACGGGTCCCGGACCGTCGTCCTACGAGCAGTACTTC
v_gene: TRBV29-1
d_gene: .
j_gene: TRBJ2-7
abundance: .

CDR3aa: CASSQEPSGHLYEQYF
CDR3nt: TGTGCCAGCAGCCAAGAACCCTCGGGACATCTATACGAGCAGTACTTC
v_gene: TRBV7-9
d_gene: .
j_gene: TRBJ2-7
abundance: .

CDR3aa: CASSHGTITYEQYF
CDR3nt: TGTGCCAGCAGCCACGGGACTATAACTTACGAGCAGTACTTC
v_gene: TRBV3-1
d_gene: TRBD2
j_gene: TRBJ2-7
abundance: few

CDR3aa: CASSYNPPGSNTGELFF
CDR3nt: TGTGCCAGCAGTTATAATCCCCCCGGATCGAACACCGGGGAGCTGTTTTTT
v_gene: TRBV7-9
d_gene: .
j_gene: TRBJ2-2
abundance: few

CDR3aa: CASSHTTINEQFF
CDR3nt: TGTGCCAGCAGCCACACTACCATCAATGAGCAGTTCTTC
v_gene: TRBV5-4
d_gene: .
j_gene: TRBJ2-1
abundance: .

CDR3aa: CASSPRTGGDTGELFF
CDR3nt: TGTGCCAGCAGCCCCCGGACAGGGGGAGACACCGGGGAGCTGTTTTTT
v_gene: TRBV3-1
d_gene: TRBD1
j_gene: TRBJ2-2
abundance: few

CDR3aa: CASSEWGPAYEQYF
CDR3nt: TGTGCCAGCAGTGAATGGGGGCCCGCCTACGAGCAGTACTTC
v_gene: TRBV2
d_gene: .
j_gene: TRBJ2-7
abundance: .

CDR3aa: CASSLGLARSTDTQYF
CDR3nt: TGTGCCAGCAGCCTGGGACTAGCACGGAGCACAGATACGCAGTATTTT
v_gene: TRBV7-2
d_gene: TRBD2
j_gene: TRBJ2-3
abundance: many